Listed below are T cell receptor beta chains from one sample, sequenced in a study of vaccination effects on CD4 cells after COVID-19. The data were produced by immunoSEQ multiplex PCR, yet TCRdb's version contains in-frame clones alone and is incomplete. The sample yields about 51,000 clones, roughly 80% seen once. Their antigens remain unidentified. This sample comprised CD4+ T cells from PBMCs cultured without peptide, obtained before COVID-19 vaccination. Every receptor here comes from a human donor who had a prior SARS-CoV-2 infection. The CDR3 runs from the conserved cysteine through the conserved F or W. The D gene is left open where the match is weak. Clone size is not always given. Where it is, it says once, few, many or a class for expanded clones.

size	V	length	J	D	DNA	CDR3
NA	TRBV3-1/TRBV3-2	17	TRBJ2-1	TRBD2	TGTGCCAGCAGCCATACCAGAACTAGCGGGGGGGCCAATGAGCAGTTCTTC	CASSHTRTSGGANEQFF
few	TRBV4-2	16	TRBJ2-5	TRBD2	TGTGCCAGCAGCCTTGGTGTAGCGGGGGGTGGGGAGACCCAGTACTTC	CASSLGVAGGGETQYF
NA	TRBV5-1	16	TRBJ2-3	NA	TGCGCCAGCAGCACGGGTCCCCATTACGGCACAGATACGCAGTATTTT	CASSTGPHYGTDTQYF
NA	TRBV2	13	TRBJ2-2	TRBD1	TGTGCCAGCAGGGCACAGGGGACCGGGGAGCTGTTTTTT	CASRAQGTGELFF
NA	TRBV6-1	18	TRBJ2-3	TRBD2	TGTGCCAGCAGTGACAGAGCGGGGGGCCGCCGAGGCACAGATACGCAGTATTTT	CASSDRAGGRRGTDTQYF
NA	TRBV6-5	15	TRBJ2-1	NA	TGTGCCAGCAGTTACGGGCTAGGGACCTACAATGAGCAGTTCTTC	CASSYGLGTYNEQFF
NA	TRBV20-1	16	TRBJ2-5	TRBD2	TGCAGTGCTAGTCGACTAGCGGGAGGGTTTCAAGAGACCCAGTACTTC	CSASRLAGGFQETQYF
NA	TRBV1	10	TRBJ2-1	NA	TGCACCAGCAGCCAACGCGAGCAGTTCTTC	CTSSQREQFF
once	TRBV27	19	TRBJ1-4	TRBD1	TGTGCCAGCAGTAAATCCGGACAGGGTAAACTTAGCACTAATGAAAAACTGTTTTTT	CASSKSGQGKLSTNEKLFF
NA	TRBV3-1/TRBV3-2	17	TRBJ2-3	TRBD2	TGTGCCAGCAGCCTATCGGCTAGCGGGATGTATACAGATACGCAGTATTTT	CASSLSASGMYTDTQYF
NA	TRBV25-1	15	TRBJ2-3	NA	TGTGCCAGCAGACCGACAGGAACACTCGTAGATACGCAGTATTTT	CASRPTGTLVDTQYF
NA	TRBV2	14	TRBJ2-3	TRBD1	TGTGCCACCACCCCGGGACAGAGGACAGATACGCAGTATTTT	CATTPGQRTDTQYF
NA	TRBV10-3	14	TRBJ2-7	NA	TGTGCCATCAGTGAGACCATGGGACACTACGAGCAGTACTTC	CAISETMGHYEQYF
NA	TRBV20-1	9	TRBJ2-1	NA	TGCAGTGCTAACGTTGAGCAGTTCTTC	CSANVEQFF
NA	TRBV6-5	13	TRBJ2-5	TRBD2	TGTGCCAGCAGCCGCGGGAGGGCCGAGACCCAGTACTTC	CASSRGRAETQYF
NA	TRBV5-1	15	TRBJ2-7	TRBD1	TGCGCCAGCAGCTTGATGTGGACAGGCGCCTACGAGCAGTACTTC	CASSLMWTGAYEQYF
NA	TRBV24-1	16	TRBJ2-1	NA	TGTGCCACCAGTGACCGCGATAGCGGTTCCTACAATGAGCAGTTCTTC	CATSDRDSGSYNEQFF
NA	TRBV24-1	15	TRBJ2-1	TRBD1	TGTGCCACCAGTGATAGGACAGGGGGCCACAATGAGCAGTTCTTC	CATSDRTGGHNEQFF
few	TRBV9	15	TRBJ1-6	NA	TGTGCCAGCAGCGTAGTAGGGGGGGTTAATTCACCCCTCCACTTT	CASSVVGGVNSPLHF
NA	TRBV7-2	13	TRBJ1-1	NA	TGTGCCAGCAGCTTACGGCAGAACACTGAAGCTTTCTTT	CASSLRQNTEAFF
NA	TRBV4-1	16	TRBJ2-2	TRBD2	TGCGCCAGCAGCCCAGTGGAGCGGGGGGGCACCGGGGAGCTGTTTTTT	CASSPVERGGTGELFF
NA	TRBV5-1	16	TRBJ2-1	TRBD2	TGCGCCAGCAGCTCCGGGTCTAGCGGGGGCTTGAATGAGCAGTTCTTC	CASSSGSSGGLNEQFF
NA	TRBV6-5	13	TRBJ1-2	NA	TGTGCCAGCACCCCCGGACGTGCCTATGGCTACACCTTC	CASTPGRAYGYTF
once	TRBV2	16	TRBJ2-1	TRBD2	TGTGCCAGCAGTGAAGTTCGCGGGAGGTCCTACAATGAGCAGTTCTTC	CASSEVRGRSYNEQFF
NA	TRBV12-3/TRBV12-4	13	TRBJ1-6	NA	TGTGCCAGCAGCATTCGGGGTGATTCACCCCTCCACTTT	CASSIRGDSPLHF
NA	TRBV18	15	TRBJ1-1	NA	TGTGCCAGCTCACCAGGGCCAGAGATGAACACTGAAGCTTTCTTT	CASSPGPEMNTEAFF
NA	TRBV7-9	16	TRBJ2-7	TRBD2	TGTGCCAGCAGCGAGCCGATTCTAGCGGGAGGATACGAGCAGTACTTC	CASSEPILAGGYEQYF